This TCR beta chain was recorded in a study of identical twins. Overall study findings and caveats: Models, which agreed with sharing between unrelated individuals, nonetheless underestimated the out-of-frame TCR alpha sharing seen in monozygotic twins.

TCRdb fed the 5' RACE reads into MiXCR, producing one record per CDR3 protein. Counted here are 650,000 to 800,000 distinct CDR3 sequences, roughly 8% occurring once; the ten biggest clones make up roughly 0.9%. This CDR3 comprises 14 residues. The V gene's germline CDR1 is MNHEY and CDR2 SVGAGI. This clonotype was recorded a few times. No antigen is known for it. Germline and junction disagree at one end, which may indicate a read error. The data were also submitted as part of a second study, on yellow fever vaccine responses in identical twins.

This receptor was taken from a young woman in good health. The sample taken for sequencing was PBMCs. The chain uses TRBV6-5 and TRBJ2-2; perhaps D is TRBD1 or TRBD2 (5 bases each). The CDR3 DNA follows: TGTGCCAGCAGTTACAGTCAAGGGGACGAGGAGCTGTCTTTT. This sequence encodes CASSYSQGDEELSF.